This T cell receptor (beta chain) was observed in a study of T-cell memory formation after mild COVID-19. Study observations and caveats: Clones that got smaller from day 15 to 85 had even CD4/CD8, while clones growing later tipped toward CD4+.

Germline CDR1 reads KGHDR; CDR2 reads SFDVKD. This CDR3 region has 16 residues. V shed 10 bases and J 5 bases; nucleotides not matched to a gene: 15. TCRdb re-analysed the 5' RACE reads in MiXCR, keeping a single row per CDR3 protein. This repertoire shows 470,000 or so distinct CDR3 sequences, 18% found once; its top ten account for approximately 13%. In regard to this clonotype: The antigen is unknown.

The sequenced sample consisted of PBMCs or a T cell subset sorted from them (not recorded which). The sequence derives from an adult woman who had mild COVID-19 (a few samples of this study predate the infection). Cell type and time point are not known. The genes are TRBV24-1 and TRBJ2-2, with 7 positions matching TRBD2. CDR3 sequence reads: CATGGVAGLGTGELFF. The CDR3 DNA follows: TGTGCCACAGGAGGAGTAGCGGGCCTAGGAACCGGGGAGCTGTTTTTT.